The present TCR beta chain was sequenced within a study of PD-1 blockade in classical Hodgkin lymphoma (TCRdb year 2020). Notes on the research overall: The study used TCR beta sequencing and CyTOF to define a peripheral blood immune signature of response to PD-1 blockade in classical Hodgkin lymphoma. General conclusions and limits of the study: Baseline TCR diversity was reported to be lower in newly diagnosed patients than in healthy donors and to be lower still in relapsed/refractory patients. The study was limited to a single clinical trial cohort, and causes of repertoire differences, possibly disease activity or prior therapy, remained undefined.

Genomic DNA was isolated using the Qiagen DNeasy kit from unsorted PBMCs as well as from negatively selected CD4+ and CD8+ fractions. TCR beta CDR3 regions were amplified by immunoSEQ multiplex PCR using primers annealing to V and J segments. A synthetic immune receptor repertoire was used to minimize amplification bias, and any remaining bias was removed computationally after sequencing. As for the authors' bioinformatics: Custom Python scripts were used to quantify repertoire diversity as the Shannon entropy index. Unsorted, CD4+ and CD8+ repertoires were analyzed separately, except in combined analyses where CD4+ and CD8+ sequences were merged in silico. TCRdb carries this immuneACCESS record with in-frame sequences only. Its versions omit some clonotypes, under half of them owing to an unresolved V gene in the studies checked, with the rest unexplained. V, J and clone size derive from that table, while D and trimming were established from the DNA sequence. The sample table shows 4,500 to 6,500 clones, and over 75% are seen once. The top ten clonotypes cover 13% to 15% of the sample.

The time point tag for this specimen amounts to: newly diagnosed, previously untreated cHL patient sample. Using a Miltenyi CD8+ T cell isolation kit, CD8+ T cells were purified from thawed PBMCs through magnetic negative selection. As a comparison group for the relapsed/refractory trial patients, PBMCs were sequenced from patients with newly diagnosed, previously untreated classical Hodgkin lymphoma. Peripheral blood was collected in 8 mL Vacutainer Cell Preparation Tubes, from which PBMCs were isolated by centrifugation and then cryopreserved. Purified CD4+ and CD8+ fractions were prepared only for cases with an additional available PBMC sample. Magnetically labelled cells were depleted on LS columns in a quadroMACS separator, and the flow-through was collected as the purified fraction. Details on this clone: This clone's antigen is unknown. No much larger clone is present one base from it, and per-base qualities are unavailable.

Source material: CD8+ T cells from blood. The sequence was collected from a human donor with classical Hodgkin lymphoma.

The CDR3 has the sequence CASSQDRRHIQYF. In nucleotides, the sequence is TGTGCCAGCAGCCAAGACAGGCGACATATACAGTACTTC. The chain employs TRBV14 and TRBJ2-4, with the D gene call left open. From cysteine to phenylalanine, the CDR3 is 13 amino acids long. The DNA shown is the 39-base CDR3, in frame from base 1. V drops 0 bases and J drops 13 bases, leaving 13 bases in between. The germline V gene yields SGHDN for CDR1 and FVKESK for CDR2.